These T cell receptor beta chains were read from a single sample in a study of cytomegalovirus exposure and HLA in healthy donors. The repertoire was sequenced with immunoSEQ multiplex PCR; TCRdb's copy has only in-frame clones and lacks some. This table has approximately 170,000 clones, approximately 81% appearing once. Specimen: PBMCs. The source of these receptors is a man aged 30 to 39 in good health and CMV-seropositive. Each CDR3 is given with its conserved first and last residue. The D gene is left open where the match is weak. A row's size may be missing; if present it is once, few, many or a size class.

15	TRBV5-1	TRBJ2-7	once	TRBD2	TGCGCCAGCAGCCCGCCGGGCGGGAGGTCCTACGAGCAGTACTTC	CASSPPGGRSYEQYF
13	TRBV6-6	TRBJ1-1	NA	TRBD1	TGTGCCAGCGCGAGGGGGCGCGACACTGAAGCTTTCTTT	CASARGRDTEAFF
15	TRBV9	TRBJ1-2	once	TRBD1	TGTGCCAGCAGCCCCTCCGGGACAGTAAACTATGGCTACACCTTC	CASSPSGTVNYGYTF
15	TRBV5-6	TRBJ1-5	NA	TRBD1	TGTGCCAGCAGCGGGGACAGGGAACCCAATCAGCCCCAGCATTTT	CASSGDREPNQPQHF
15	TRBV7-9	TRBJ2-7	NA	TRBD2	TGTGCCAGCAGCCCGAGACTAGCGGAGCCCTACGAGCAGTACTTC	CASSPRLAEPYEQYF
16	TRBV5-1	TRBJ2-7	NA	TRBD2	TGCGCCAGCAGCGTTAATAGCGGGGACCTCTCCTACGAGCAGTACTTC	CASSVNSGDLSYEQYF
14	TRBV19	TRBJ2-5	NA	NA	TGTGCCAGTAGTATTGGTGGCAGCCAAGAGACCCAGTACTTC	CASSIGGSQETQYF
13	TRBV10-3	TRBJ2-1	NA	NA	TGTGCTACCATAAACAGCTCCTACAATGAGCAGTTCTTC	CATINSSYNEQFF
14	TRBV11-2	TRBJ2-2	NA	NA	TGTGCCAGCCCGGATTCCCAGGGCACCGGGGAGCTGTTTTTT	CASPDSQGTGELFF
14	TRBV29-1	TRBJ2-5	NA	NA	TGCAGCGTTGCAGGGGGGAAGGACCAAGAGACCCAGTACTTC	CSVAGGKDQETQYF
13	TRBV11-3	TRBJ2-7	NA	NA	TGTGCCAGCTCGCGGGCGAGAGGATACGAGCAGTACTTC	CASSRARGYEQYF
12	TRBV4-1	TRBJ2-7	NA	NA	TGCGCCAGCAGCCAAGGCCGGGGCGAGCAGTACTTC	CASSQGRGEQYF
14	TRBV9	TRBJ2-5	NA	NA	TGTGCCAGCAGCGTAGGGCCCCGGCGGGAGACCCAGTACTTC	CASSVGPRRETQYF
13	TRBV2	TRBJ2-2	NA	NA	TGTGCCAGCAGCGAACCTGAGAGGGGGGAGCTGTTTTTT	CASSEPERGELFF
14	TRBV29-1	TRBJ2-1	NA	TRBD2	TGCAGCGGGGGGGGACTAGCTATTGGGAATGAGCAGTTCTTC	CSGGGLAIGNEQFF
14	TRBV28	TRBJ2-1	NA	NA	TGTGCCAGCCTGAGGGGGAGCGGTTACAATGAGCAGTTCTTC	CASLRGSGYNEQFF
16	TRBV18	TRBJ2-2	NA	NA	TGTGCCAGCTCACCACGGTCTCCCAGGGACACCGGGGAGCTGTTTTTT	CASSPRSPRDTGELFF
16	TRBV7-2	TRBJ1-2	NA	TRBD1	TGTGCCAGCAGCTTAGCGGGGACAGCTTCTAACTATGGCTACACCTTC	CASSLAGTASNYGYTF
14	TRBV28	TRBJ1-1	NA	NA	TGTGCCAGCATTGCCCCCTGGGTCAGTAGGGGAATTTTCTTT	CASIAPWVSRGIFF
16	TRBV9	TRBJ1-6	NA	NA	TGTGCCAGCAGCGTAGAGGGGGTCTCCTATAATTCACCCCTCCACTTT	CASSVEGVSYNSPLHF
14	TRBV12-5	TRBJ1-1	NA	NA	TGTGCTAGTGGTTTGGCTTCTGCCAGATCTGAAGCTTTCTTT	CASGLASARSEAFF
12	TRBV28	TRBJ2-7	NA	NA	TGTGCCAGCACTGGCCGGGTGCACGAGCAGTACTTC	CASTGRVHEQYF
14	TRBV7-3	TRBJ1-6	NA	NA	TGTGCCAGCAGCTTCCAGGGTTTTAATTCACCCCTCCACTTT	CASSFQGFNSPLHF
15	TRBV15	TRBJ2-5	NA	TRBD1	TGTGCCACCAGCAGGAGACAGGGGGGAGGAGAGACCCAGTACTTC	CATSRRQGGGETQYF
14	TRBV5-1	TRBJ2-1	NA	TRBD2	TGCGCCAGCAGCCCGGGACTAGCGGTCAATGAGCAGTTCTTC	CASSPGLAVNEQFF